This T cell receptor beta chain is from a study of cytomegalovirus exposure and HLA in healthy donors (TCRdb year 2017). Regarding the research as a whole: A later analysis indicated that the 95 to 150 validation repertoires were generated on the platform also employed for the approximately 700 repertoires of the first cohort. The aim of the study was to test whether cataloging public T cell receptors could identify signatures of past pathogen exposure. The study combined high-throughput TCR immunosequencing, statistical association of individual TCRs with disease status, and machine learning to predict cytomegalovirus infection status. Along with the roughly 700-subject first cohort, a separate validation cohort of over 90 different subjects was used. What the work shows at the level of the full study, not this receptor alone: A later analysis found that TCRs clustered in the first cohort also tended to co-occur in the roughly 120 validation repertoires, with 94% of cluster scores above 0. While some public TCRs were present in many individuals, most TCR sequences turned up only very rarely across donors. The classifier was reported to diagnose cytomegalovirus status with high specificity and sensitivity in both the original cohort and the validation cohort. In the study, about 150 TCR beta chains were listed as associated with cytomegalovirus. All 110 or so repertoires were used to score co-occurrence in the validation cohort in a later analysis, because that analysis had no HLA typing for the cohort. In vitro tests confirmed that a few of the cytomegalovirus-associated TCR beta chains recognize cytomegalovirus antigens. The authors suggested that the approach could potentially be generalized to other disease states and immunological phenotypes.

The V end loses 3 bases and the J end loses 2 bases, and a stretch of 9 bases separates them. From the cysteine through the phenylalanine, the CDR3 covers 14 amino acids. CDR3 DNA only is kept here, 42 bases in frame from base 1. CDR1 and CDR2 are read off the germline V gene (reference sequence) as LNHDA and SQIVND. To prepare the library, the immunoSEQ multiplex PCR assay was applied. Turning to the authors' computational methods: A statistical classification framework was developed to diagnose cytomegalovirus status using the catalog of TCR beta chain sequences. As stored in TCRdb, this immuneACCESS dataset retains in-frame rearrangements with V and J assigned. A fraction of the clones does not appear; measured against another copy, unresolved V genes explain less than half of the discrepancy, and the remainder lacks a known reason. V, J and clone size are taken as reported in that table, and D and trimming were inferred from the DNA itself. The sample table records about 98,000 clones; around 90% of these occur just once. The ten largest clones add up to 3% to 4.5% of the sample.

Donors formed part of the validation cohort, which comprised 95 to 150 subjects and was distinct from the first cohort of 666 subjects. Of note for this clone: It lacks a known antigen. No quality values exist for individual bases; no much larger clone is one base distant.

The receptor's source is a woman under 40 in good health and CMV-seronegative. Recombination joined TRBV19 with TRBJ2-3; the D gene is not confidently resolved. The sequenced sample was PBMCs. The CDR3 loop reads CASSMAVVTDTQYF. The bases read TGTGCCAGTAGTATGGCAGTCGTCACAGATACGCAGTATTTT.